A selection of T cell receptor beta chains follows, all from one sample in a study of CD8+ T cells in alopecia areata. Here immunoSEQ multiplex PCR was the method, and the copy in TCRdb shows in-frame clones only, minus some. The repertoire holds about 150,000 clones, with more than 45% as singletons. The material sequenced was CD8+ T cells sorted from blood, taken at week 0. Receptors were obtained from a human donor with alopecia areata. CDR3s include the opening cysteine and the closing phenylalanine or tryptophan. Fields, in order: CDR3 DNA, CDR3 protein, J gene, clone size, D gene, V gene. A D gene is named only where the DNA matches it firmly. Clone size is stated in some rows and not others, as once, few, many or a class when expanded.

TGCAGCGTTCTAAGTACTAGTTATGAGCAGTTCTTC | CSVLSTSYEQFF | TRBJ2-1 | few | NA | TRBV29-1
TGTGCCTGGAGTGGGGCCAGGCCAGGCTATGGCTACACCTTC | CAWSGARPGYGYTF | TRBJ1-2 | NA | NA | TRBV30
TGCGCCAGCAGTCACCACCACAGGGGCTATGGCTACACCTTC | CASSHHHRGYGYTF | TRBJ1-2 | NA | TRBD1 | TRBV23-1
TGTGCCAGCAGCTTTGGGCAGGGAGGTGAAAAACTGTTTTTT | CASSFGQGGEKLFF | TRBJ1-4 | few | NA | TRBV7-2
TGCAGCGCCCAAGGGACAGGGGGCTACGAGCAGTACTTC | CSAQGTGGYEQYF | TRBJ2-7 | NA | TRBD1 | TRBV29-1
TGTGCCAGCAGTGAATATCAGGCGCCCGCCTACGAGCAGTACTTC | CASSEYQAPAYEQYF | TRBJ2-7 | once | NA | TRBV6-1
TGTGCCAGCAGTGAAGCAGGGCCGAACACTGAAGCTTTCTTT | CASSEAGPNTEAFF | TRBJ1-1 | once | NA | TRBV6-1
TGTGCCTGGAGTGATCACCCGGGGGGCGACGAGCAGTTCTTC | CAWSDHPGGDEQFF | TRBJ2-1 | NA | NA | TRBV30
TGCAGCGTAGCGGGACAGGACGTTGACTATGGCTACACCTTC | CSVAGQDVDYGYTF | TRBJ1-2 | NA | TRBD1 | TRBV29-1
TGCAGCGTTGAAGTAGACGGAACGCAGTATTTT | CSVEVDGTQYF | TRBJ2-3 | few | NA | TRBV29-1
TGTGCCAGCAGCTTAAGTGAATGGGGGAACACTGAAGCTTTCTTT | CASSLSEWGNTEAFF | TRBJ1-1 | NA | NA | TRBV7-2
TGTGCCAGCTCGAGCAGGTTGCGGGGGGAGGACTATGGCTACACCTTC | CASSSRLRGEDYGYTF | TRBJ1-2 | NA | NA | TRBV27
TGCGCCAGCAGCCAAGATCCAATGGGACAGAAGGAAAAACTGTTTTTT | CASSQDPMGQKEKLFF | TRBJ1-4 | few | TRBD1 | TRBV4-1
TGTGCCTGGAGTGTGCCGGGATCCTACAATGAGCAGTTCTTC | CAWSVPGSYNEQFF | TRBJ2-1 | NA | NA | TRBV30
TGCAGCGTTGAAGGCTCCCGGGGCTACAATGAGCAGTTCTTC | CSVEGSRGYNEQFF | TRBJ2-1 | few | NA | TRBV29-1
TGTGCCAGCAGCCCCTTGTGGGCAGGGAAAGATGAAAAACTGTTTTTT | CASSPLWAGKDEKLFF | TRBJ1-4 | NA | NA | TRBV7-6
TGTGCCAGCAGCCCCACTGGACGGTCCTATAATTCACCCCTCCACTTT | CASSPTGRSYNSPLHF | TRBJ1-6 | few | NA | TRBV14
TGTGCCTGGACCCAAGGACGCCTCGAGCAGTACTTC | CAWTQGRLEQYF | TRBJ2-7 | NA | NA | TRBV30
TGTGCCAGCAGGTCGGGACAGGGCCATCAGCCCCAGCATTTT | CASRSGQGHQPQHF | TRBJ1-5 | NA | TRBD1 | TRBV6-5
TGCAGCGTTGAAACGGACAGGGCCGGAGAGGGCTACACCTTC | CSVETDRAGEGYTF | TRBJ1-2 | NA | TRBD1 | TRBV29-1
TGCAGCGTTGAAGGTGGGGATAGCAATCAGCCCCAGCATTTT | CSVEGGDSNQPQHF | TRBJ1-5 | NA | NA | TRBV29-1
TGTGCTAGTGGCGAGGGATCTCGGGCTTTCTTT | CASGEGSRAFF | TRBJ1-1 | few | NA | TRBV12-5
TGCAGCGTTGAAGGGGACAGGGAGAGCACTGAAGCTTTCTTT | CSVEGDRESTEAFF | TRBJ1-1 | NA | TRBD1 | TRBV29-1
TGCAGCGTTGAAGAAATTTGGGGTACGCAGTATTTT | CSVEEIWGTQYF | TRBJ2-3 | few | NA | TRBV29-1
TGTGCCAGCAGCCACCAGGGCCCCACAGATACGCAGTATTTT | CASSHQGPTDTQYF | TRBJ2-3 | NA | NA | TRBV6-5
TGTGCCAGCAGCCCAAGACAGGGGATTATCTATGGCTACACCTTC | CASSPRQGIIYGYTF | TRBJ1-2 | NA | TRBD1 | TRBV6-5
TGTGCCAGCAGCCGGAGGGATGGGGGTTACAACACTGAAGCTTTCTTT | CASSRRDGGYNTEAFF | TRBJ1-1 | NA | NA | TRBV7-9
TGTGCCAGCAGCCAAGCGGCGGGGGCTGAGGGGGAGACCCAGTACTTC | CASSQAAGAEGETQYF | TRBJ2-5 | NA | NA | TRBV4-2
TGTGCCAGCAGCCTAATTCCCGGGACACCGGAATCACCCCTCCACTTT | CASSLIPGTPESPLHF | TRBJ1-6 | NA | NA | TRBV27
TGCAGCGTTCCCCACCTCTATGGCTACACCTTC | CSVPHLYGYTF | TRBJ1-2 | few | NA | TRBV29-1
TGTGCCAGCAGCTCTACAACCTACGAGCAGTACTTC | CASSSTTYEQYF | TRBJ2-7 | NA | NA | TRBV7-9
TGTGCCAGCAGCCTTCTAACGGGACAGGGCCAAGAGACCCAGTACTTC | CASSLLTGQGQETQYF | TRBJ2-5 | NA | TRBD1 | TRBV9
TGTGCCTGGAGTGAAAGCGAGAGCACAGATACGCAGTATTTT | CAWSESESTDTQYF | TRBJ2-3 | NA | NA | TRBV30
TGTGCCAGCAGTTACTTGAATCCGGGACAGGAAAACTATGGCTACACCTTC | CASSYLNPGQENYGYTF | TRBJ1-2 | NA | TRBD1 | TRBV2
TGTGCCAGCAGTTTTGTGCTTTTTGGACTGATCTACTACAATGAGCAGTTCTTC | CASSFVLFGLIYYNEQFF | TRBJ2-1 | NA | NA | TRBV28
TGTGCCAGCAGCTTGACAGGGACATCTGAAGCTTTCTTT | CASSLTGTSEAFF | TRBJ1-1 | few | NA | TRBV5-6
TGTGCCTGGACCACTCAAGGGCCCGAGCAGTACTTC | CAWTTQGPEQYF | TRBJ2-7 | NA | NA | TRBV30
TGTGCCAGCAGCATATTAATTCGGGACGCGAACTACAATGAGCAGTTCTTC | CASSILIRDANYNEQFF | TRBJ2-1 | many | NA | TRBV13
TGTGCCAGCAGACGCGGGACAGGGGGCTCCTACGAGCAGTACTTC | CASRRGTGGSYEQYF | TRBJ2-7 | NA | TRBD1 | TRBV11-2
TGTGCCAGCAGCTTCTCCAAAGCCCACGGGACGCACTTCTATGGCTACACCTTC | CASSFSKAHGTHFYGYTF | TRBJ1-2 | NA | NA | TRBV11-2
TGCGCCAGCAGCCAAGATCGGGGCCCGACCTACGAGCAGTACTTC | CASSQDRGPTYEQYF | TRBJ2-7 | NA | NA | TRBV4-1
TGTGCCAGCAGCTGGGGAGGGTACCGGGAACCCCTCCACTTT | CASSWGGYREPLHF | TRBJ1-6 | NA | NA | TRBV27
TGTGCCAGCAGTGATGGTCTTGCGGACCAGTACTTC | CASSDGLADQYF | TRBJ2-5 | NA | NA | TRBV2
TGTGCCACCAGCGTTCCGGGGGGGAACACAGATACGCAGTATTTT | CATSVPGGNTDTQYF | TRBJ2-3 | NA | TRBD2 | TRBV15
TGTGCCACCAGCAGAGAAAGGGTGAACACTGAAGCTTTCTTT | CATSRERVNTEAFF | TRBJ1-1 | NA | NA | TRBV15
TGCAGCGTTGACAACCCTGAGCAGTTCTTC | CSVDNPEQFF | TRBJ2-1 | NA | NA | TRBV29-1